This paragraph reports one T cell receptor beta chain. Its target is not known. These data are taken from a study of human thymus T cells. Study conclusions and caveats: A high degree of thymic repertoire overlap among unrelated individuals was reported in related research.

The study used thymus tissue resected during corrective heart surgery. Healthy Finnish infants having corrective surgery for congenital heart defects served as donors. Profiling relied on immunoSEQ multiplex PCR, and the TCRdb table lists in-frame clones only, not all of them. The table records roughly 86,000 clones, roughly 97% of them present only once. V shed 5 bases and J shed 2 bases, with 22 bases lying between them. This CDR3 region has 17 residues. Germline CDR1 is MDHEN and CDR2 is SYDVKM. The receptor comes from a boy under two years old with a congenital heart defect but otherwise immunologically healthy. Material for sequencing was thymus tissue. V usage is TRBV28 and J usage is TRBJ2-7, with D tentatively TRBD2 (6 bases). The CDR3 is CASSRIKQPLAAYEQYF. The CDR3, as DNA: TGTGCCAGCAGTCGGATCAAACAACCACTAGCAGCCTACGAGCAGTACTTC. Drawing the rest from reference TRBV28 and TRBJ2-7, the complete variable domain is DVKVTQSSRYLVKRTGEKVFLECVQDMDHENMFWYRQDPGLGLRLIYFSYDVKMKEKGDIPEGYSVSREKKERFSLILESASTNQTSMYLCASSRIKQPLAAYEQYFGPGTRLTVT.